This record looks at one T cell receptor beta chain sequence and its context. PBMCs provided sorted CD4+ and CD8+ T cells. This sample stems from a study of CD8+ T cells in alopecia areata. Turning to the study itself: Those patients who were treated received oral tofacitinib, which was given at 5 to 10 mg twice daily for moderate-to-severe alopecia areata.

cDNA prepared by RNA extraction and subsequent reverse transcription served as the template for sequencing. Repertoires were generated with immunoSEQ multiplex PCR, while TCRdb's copy carries only in-frame clones and drops some. The sample includes 110,000 to 150,000 clones, approximately 49% of them seen just once. V dropped 8 bases and J dropped 5; count of bases not matched to a gene: 8. Germline V gene sequence: CDR1 GTSNPN, CDR2 SVGIG (reference sequence). The CDR3 runs to 13 residues. The clonotype was recovered from a human donor with alopecia areata. The J gene is TRBJ2-5, the V gene TRBV30; TRBD1 aligns across 10 bases. Sequences were derived from CD4+ T cells sorted from blood, sampled at week 0. CDR3 protein: CAGNDRGRETQYF. CDR3 nucleotide sequence: TGTGCCGGCAATGACAGGGGGCGGGAGACCCAGTACTTC.